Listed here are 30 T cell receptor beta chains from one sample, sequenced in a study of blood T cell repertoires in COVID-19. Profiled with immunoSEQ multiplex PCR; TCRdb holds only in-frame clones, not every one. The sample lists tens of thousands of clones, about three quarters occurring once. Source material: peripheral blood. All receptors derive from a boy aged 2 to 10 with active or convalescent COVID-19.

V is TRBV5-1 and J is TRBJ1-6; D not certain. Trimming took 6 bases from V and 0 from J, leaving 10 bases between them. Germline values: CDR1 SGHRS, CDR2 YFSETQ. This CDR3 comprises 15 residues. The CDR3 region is CASTLGSSYNSPLHF. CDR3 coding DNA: TGCGCCAGCACTCTGGGGAGCTCCTATAATTCACCCCTCCACTTT.

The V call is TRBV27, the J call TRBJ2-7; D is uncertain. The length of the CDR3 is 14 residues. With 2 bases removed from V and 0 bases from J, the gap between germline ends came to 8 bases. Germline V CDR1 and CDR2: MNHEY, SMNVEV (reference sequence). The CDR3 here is CASSLLVSSYEQYF. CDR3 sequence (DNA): TGTGCCAGCAGTTTACTAGTGAGCTCCTACGAGCAGTACTTC.

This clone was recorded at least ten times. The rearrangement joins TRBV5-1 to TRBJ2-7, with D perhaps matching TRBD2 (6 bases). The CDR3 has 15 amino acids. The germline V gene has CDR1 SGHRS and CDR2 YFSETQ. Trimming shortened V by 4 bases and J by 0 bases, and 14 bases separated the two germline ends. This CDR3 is CASSAVAGFSYEQYF. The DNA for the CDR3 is TGCGCCAGCAGCGCGGTGGCGGGGTTCTCCTACGAGCAGTACTTC.

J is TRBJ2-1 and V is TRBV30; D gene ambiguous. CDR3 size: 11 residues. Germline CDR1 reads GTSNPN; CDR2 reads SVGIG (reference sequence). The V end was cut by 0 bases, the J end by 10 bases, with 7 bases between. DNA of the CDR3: TGTGCCTGGAGTGTACTAAAAGAGCAGTTCTTC. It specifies CAWSVLKEQFF.

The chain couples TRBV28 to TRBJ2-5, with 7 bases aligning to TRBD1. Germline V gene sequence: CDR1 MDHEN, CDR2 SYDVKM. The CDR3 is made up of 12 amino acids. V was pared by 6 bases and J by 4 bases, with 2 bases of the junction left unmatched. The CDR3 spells CASRQGPETQYF. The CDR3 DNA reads TGTGCCAGCAGACAGGGGCCAGAGACCCAGTACTTC. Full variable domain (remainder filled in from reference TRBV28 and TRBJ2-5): DVKVTQSSRYLVKRTGEKVFLECVQDMDHENMFWYRQDPGLGLRLIYFSYDVKMKEKGDIPEGYSVSREKKERFSLILESASTNQTSMYLCASRQGPETQYFGPGTRLLVL.

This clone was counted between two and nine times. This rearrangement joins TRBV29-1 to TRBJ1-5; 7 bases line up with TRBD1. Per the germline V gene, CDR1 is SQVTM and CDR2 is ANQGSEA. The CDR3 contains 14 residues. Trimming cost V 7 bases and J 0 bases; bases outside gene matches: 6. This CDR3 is CSARQGGSNQPQHF. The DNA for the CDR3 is TGCAGCGCAAGACAGGGCGGTAGCAATCAGCCCCAGCATTTT.

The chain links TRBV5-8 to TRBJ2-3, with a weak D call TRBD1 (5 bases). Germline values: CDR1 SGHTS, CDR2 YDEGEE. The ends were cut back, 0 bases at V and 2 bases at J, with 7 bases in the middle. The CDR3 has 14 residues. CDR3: CASSLGQLTDTQYF. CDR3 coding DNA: TGTGCCAGCAGCTTGGGACAGCTCACAGATACGCAGTATTTT. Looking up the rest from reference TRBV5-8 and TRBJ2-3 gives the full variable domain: EAGVTQSPTHLIKTRGQQATLRCSPISGHTSVYWYQQALGLGLQFLLWYDEGEERNRGNFPPRFSGRQFPNYSSELNVNALELEDSALYLCASSLGQLTDTQYFGPGTRLTVL.

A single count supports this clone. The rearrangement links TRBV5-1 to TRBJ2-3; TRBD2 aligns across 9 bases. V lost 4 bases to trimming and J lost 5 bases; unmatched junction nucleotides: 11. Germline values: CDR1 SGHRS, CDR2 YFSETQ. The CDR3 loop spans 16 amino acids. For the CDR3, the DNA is TGCGCCAGCAGCCCGGAGATGGCGGGGGGGCGAGATACGCAGTATTTT. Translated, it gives CASSPEMAGGRDTQYF.

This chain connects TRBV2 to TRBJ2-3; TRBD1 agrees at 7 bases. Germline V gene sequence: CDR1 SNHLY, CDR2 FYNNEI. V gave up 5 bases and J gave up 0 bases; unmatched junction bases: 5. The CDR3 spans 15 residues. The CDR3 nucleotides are TGTGCCAGCAGTCCACAGGGGTATAGCACAGATACGCAGTATTTT. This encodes CASSPQGYSTDTQYF.

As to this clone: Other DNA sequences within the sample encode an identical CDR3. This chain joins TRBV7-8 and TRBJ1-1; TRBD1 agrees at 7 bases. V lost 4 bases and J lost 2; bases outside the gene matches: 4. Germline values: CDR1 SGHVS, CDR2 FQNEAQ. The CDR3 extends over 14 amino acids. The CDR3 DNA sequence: TGTGCCAGCAGCTCAGGGGGACCAAACACTGAAGCTTTCTTT. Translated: CASSSGGPNTEAFF.

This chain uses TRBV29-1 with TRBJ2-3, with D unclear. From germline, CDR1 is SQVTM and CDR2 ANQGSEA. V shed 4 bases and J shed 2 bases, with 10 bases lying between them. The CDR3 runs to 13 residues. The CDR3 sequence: CSVALFITDTQYF. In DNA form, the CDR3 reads TGCAGCGTTGCCCTATTTATCACAGATACGCAGTATTTT.

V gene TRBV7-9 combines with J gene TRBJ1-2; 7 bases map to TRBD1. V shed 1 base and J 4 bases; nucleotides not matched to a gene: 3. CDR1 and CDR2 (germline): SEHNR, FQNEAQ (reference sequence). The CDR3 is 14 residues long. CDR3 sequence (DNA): TGTGCCAGCAGCTTAGGGGGACAGACCTATGGCTACACCTTC. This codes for CASSLGGQTYGYTF.

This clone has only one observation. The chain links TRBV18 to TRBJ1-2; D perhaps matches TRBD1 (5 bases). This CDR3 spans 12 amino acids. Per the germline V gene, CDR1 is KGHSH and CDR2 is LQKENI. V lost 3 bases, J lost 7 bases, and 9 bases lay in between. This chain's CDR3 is CASSPGGIGYTF. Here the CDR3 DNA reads TGTGCCAGCTCACCGGGGGGTATTGGCTACACCTTC.

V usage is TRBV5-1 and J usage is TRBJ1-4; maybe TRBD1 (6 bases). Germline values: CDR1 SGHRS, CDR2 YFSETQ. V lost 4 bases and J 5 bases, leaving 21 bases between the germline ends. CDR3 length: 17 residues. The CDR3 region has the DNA TGCGCCAGCAGCAACTCCGGGCCCCAGGGGAGAAATGAAAAACTGTTTTTT. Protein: CASSNSGPQGRNEKLFF. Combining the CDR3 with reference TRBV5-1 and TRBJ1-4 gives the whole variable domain KAGVTQTPRYLIKTRGQQVTLSCSPISGHRSVSWYQQTPGQGLQFLFEYFSETQRNKGNFPGRFSGRQFSNSRSEMNVSTLELGDSALYLCASSNSGPQGRNEKLFFGSGTQLSVL.

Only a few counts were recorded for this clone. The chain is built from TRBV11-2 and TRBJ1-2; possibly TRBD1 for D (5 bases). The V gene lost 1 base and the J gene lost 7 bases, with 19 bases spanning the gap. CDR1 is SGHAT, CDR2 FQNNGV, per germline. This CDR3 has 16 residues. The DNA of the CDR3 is TGTGCCAGCAGCTTAGTAGCAGGGAAGACCCCGTTTGGCTACACCTTC. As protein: CASSLVAGKTPFGYTF.

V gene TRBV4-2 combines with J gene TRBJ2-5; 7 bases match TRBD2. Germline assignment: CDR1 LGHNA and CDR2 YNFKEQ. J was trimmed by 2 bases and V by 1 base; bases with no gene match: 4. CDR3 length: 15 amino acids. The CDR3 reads CASSQGGGLQETQYF. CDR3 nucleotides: TGTGCCAGCAGCCAAGGCGGGGGTCTGCAAGAGACCCAGTACTTC.

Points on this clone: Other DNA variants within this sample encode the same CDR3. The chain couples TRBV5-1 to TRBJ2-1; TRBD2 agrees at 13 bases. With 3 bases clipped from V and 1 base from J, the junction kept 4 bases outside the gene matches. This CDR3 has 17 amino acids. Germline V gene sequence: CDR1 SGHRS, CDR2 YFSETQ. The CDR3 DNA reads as TGCGCCAGCAGCTGGACTAGCGGGAGCCCATCCTACAATGAGCAGTTCTTC. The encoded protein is CASSWTSGSPSYNEQFF.

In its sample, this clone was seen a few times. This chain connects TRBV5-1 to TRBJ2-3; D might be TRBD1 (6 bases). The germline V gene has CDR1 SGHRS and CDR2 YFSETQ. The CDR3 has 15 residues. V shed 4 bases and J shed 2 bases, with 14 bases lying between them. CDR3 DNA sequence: TGCGCCAGCAGCCGATCTGGACAGACCACAGATACGCAGTATTTT. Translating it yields CASSRSGQTTDTQYF. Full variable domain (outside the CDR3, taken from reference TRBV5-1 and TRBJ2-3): KAGVTQTPRYLIKTRGQQVTLSCSPISGHRSVSWYQQTPGQGLQFLFEYFSETQRNKGNFPGRFSGRQFSNSRSEMNVSTLELGDSALYLCASSRSGQTTDTQYFGPGTRLTVL.

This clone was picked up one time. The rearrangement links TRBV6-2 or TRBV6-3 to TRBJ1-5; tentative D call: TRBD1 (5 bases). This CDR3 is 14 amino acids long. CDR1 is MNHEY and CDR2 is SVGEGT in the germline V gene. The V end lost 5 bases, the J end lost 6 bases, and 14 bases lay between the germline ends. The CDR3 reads CASSHDSSIQPQHF. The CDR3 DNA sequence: TGTGCCAGCAGTCACGACAGTAGTATTCAGCCCCAGCATTTT.

CDR3 DNA: TGTGCCAGCAGCTCCAGGGAGGCGACCTATAATTCACCCCTCCACTTT. This sequence encodes CASSSREATYNSPLHF. The genes are TRBV11-3 and TRBJ1-6, with D perhaps matching TRBD1 (5 bases). Germline assignment: CDR1 SGHNT and CDR2 YENEEA. The CDR3 is 16 residues long. The ends were cut back, 4 bases at V and 2 bases at J, with 12 bases in the middle.

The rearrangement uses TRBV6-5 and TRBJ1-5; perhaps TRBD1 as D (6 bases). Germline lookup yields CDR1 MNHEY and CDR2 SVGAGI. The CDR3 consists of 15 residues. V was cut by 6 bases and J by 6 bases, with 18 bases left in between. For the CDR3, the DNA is TGTGCCAGCAGCCCATCGTGGGGGGGCAGTCAGCCCCAGCATTTT. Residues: CASSPSWGGSQPQHF.

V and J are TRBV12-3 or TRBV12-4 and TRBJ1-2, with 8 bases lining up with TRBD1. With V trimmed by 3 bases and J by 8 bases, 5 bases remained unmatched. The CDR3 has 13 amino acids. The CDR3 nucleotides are TGTGCCAGCAGTTTGGTCAGGGGGCACGGCTACACCTTC. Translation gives CASSLVRGHGYTF.

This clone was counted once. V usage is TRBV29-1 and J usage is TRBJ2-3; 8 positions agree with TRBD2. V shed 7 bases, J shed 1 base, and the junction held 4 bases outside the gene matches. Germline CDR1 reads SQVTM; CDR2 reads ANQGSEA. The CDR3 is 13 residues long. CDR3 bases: TGCAGCGCGGGGCGGGGGGGCACAGATACGCAGTATTTT. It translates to CSAGRGGTDTQYF.

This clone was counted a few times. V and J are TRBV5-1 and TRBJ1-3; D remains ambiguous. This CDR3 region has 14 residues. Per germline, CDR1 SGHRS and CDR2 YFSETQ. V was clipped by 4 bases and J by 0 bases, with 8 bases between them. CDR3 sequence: CASSGGASGNTIYF. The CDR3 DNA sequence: TGCGCCAGCAGCGGAGGAGCCTCTGGAAACACCATATATTTT. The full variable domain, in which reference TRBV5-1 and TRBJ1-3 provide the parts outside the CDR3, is KAGVTQTPRYLIKTRGQQVTLSCSPISGHRSVSWYQQTPGQGLQFLFEYFSETQRNKGNFPGRFSGRQFSNSRSEMNVSTLELGDSALYLCASSGGASGNTIYFGEGSWLTVV.

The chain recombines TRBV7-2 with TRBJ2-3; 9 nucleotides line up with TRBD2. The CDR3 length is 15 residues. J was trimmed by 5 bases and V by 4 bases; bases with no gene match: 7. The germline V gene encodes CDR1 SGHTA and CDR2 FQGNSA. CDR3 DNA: TGTGCCAGCAGCTCCCCAGCGGGAGGAAGAGATACGCAGTATTTT. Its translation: CASSSPAGGRDTQYF.

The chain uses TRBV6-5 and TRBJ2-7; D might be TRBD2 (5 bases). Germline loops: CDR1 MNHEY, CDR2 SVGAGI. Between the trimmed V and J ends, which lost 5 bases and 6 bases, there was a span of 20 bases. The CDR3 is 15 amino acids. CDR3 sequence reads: CASSSLKRFPREQYF. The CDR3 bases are TGTGCCAGCAGTAGCCTTAAGCGGTTCCCCCGCGAGCAGTACTTC.

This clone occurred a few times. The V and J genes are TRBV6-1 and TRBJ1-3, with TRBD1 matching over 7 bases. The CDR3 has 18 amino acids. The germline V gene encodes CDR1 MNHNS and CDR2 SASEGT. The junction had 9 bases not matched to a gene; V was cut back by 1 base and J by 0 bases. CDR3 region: CASSEDGTEGISGNTIYF. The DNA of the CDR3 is TGTGCCAGCAGTGAAGATGGGACAGAGGGGATCTCTGGAAACACCATATATTTT.

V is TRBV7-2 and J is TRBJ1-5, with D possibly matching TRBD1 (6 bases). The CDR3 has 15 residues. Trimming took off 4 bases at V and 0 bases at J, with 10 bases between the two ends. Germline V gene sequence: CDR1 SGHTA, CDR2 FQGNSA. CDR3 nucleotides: TGTGCCAGCAGCTGGGACACGTATAGCAATCAGCCCCAGCATTTT. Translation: CASSWDTYSNQPQHF.

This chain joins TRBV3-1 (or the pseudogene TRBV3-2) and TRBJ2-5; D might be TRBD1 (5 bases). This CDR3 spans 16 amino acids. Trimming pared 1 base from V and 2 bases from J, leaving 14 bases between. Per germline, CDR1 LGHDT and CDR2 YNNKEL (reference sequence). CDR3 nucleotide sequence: TGTGCCAGCAGCCAAGTGCAGGGCCTCAAGCAAGAGACCCAGTACTTC. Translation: CASSQVQGLKQETQYF.

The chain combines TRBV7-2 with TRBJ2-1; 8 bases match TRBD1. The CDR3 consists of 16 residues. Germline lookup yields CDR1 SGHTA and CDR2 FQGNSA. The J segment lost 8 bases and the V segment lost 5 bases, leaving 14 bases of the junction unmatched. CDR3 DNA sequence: TGTGCCAGCAGCCACACTCCAGGGGGCGAGGGCGATGAGCAGTTCTTC. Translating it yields CASSHTPGGEGDEQFF.